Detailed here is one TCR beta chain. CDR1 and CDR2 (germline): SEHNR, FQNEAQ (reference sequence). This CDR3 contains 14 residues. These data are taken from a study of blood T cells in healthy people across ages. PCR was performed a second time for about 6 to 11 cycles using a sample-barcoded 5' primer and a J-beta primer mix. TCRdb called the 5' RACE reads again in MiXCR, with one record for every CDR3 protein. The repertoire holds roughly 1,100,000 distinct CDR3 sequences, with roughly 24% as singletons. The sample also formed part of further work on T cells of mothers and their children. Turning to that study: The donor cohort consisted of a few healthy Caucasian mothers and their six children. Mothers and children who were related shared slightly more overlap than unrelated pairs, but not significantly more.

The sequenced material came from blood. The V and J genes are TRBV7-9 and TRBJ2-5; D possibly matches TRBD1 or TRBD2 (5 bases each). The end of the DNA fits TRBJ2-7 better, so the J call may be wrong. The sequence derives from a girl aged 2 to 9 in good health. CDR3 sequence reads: CASSFGTSYGEQYF. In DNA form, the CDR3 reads TGTGCCAGCAGTTTCGGGACCTCATACGGCGAGCAGTACTTC.